Listed below are T cell receptor beta chains from one sample, sequenced in a study of tumor-infiltrating lymphocytes in primary liver carcinoma. TCRdb re-analysed the multiplex PCR reads in MiXCR, keeping a single row per CDR3 protein. The sample lists hundreds of thousands of distinct CDR3 sequences, 55% to 65% occurring once. Input material: peripheral blood. These receptors originate from a man aged 35 to 55 with primary liver carcinoma and hepatitis B virus infection. Both conserved end residues are part of each CDR3. The D gene is left open where the match is weak. For some rows the clone size is stated as once, few or many, or as a class when expanded; others skip it.

v_gene	j_gene	d_gene	abundance	CDR3nt	CDR3aa
TRBV6-2/TRBV6-3	TRBJ2-1	-	many	TGTGCCAGCAGACCGGCGAACAGGGTAGTGAGGGGCAATGAGCAGTTCTTC	CASRPANRVVRGNEQFF
TRBV6-1	TRBJ2-7	-	-	TGTGCCAGCAGGAGACAGGACTCCTACGAGCAGTACTTC	CASRRQDSYEQYF
TRBV5-1	TRBJ2-7	-	many	TGCGCCAGCAGGGAACCTACTAGTTACGAGCAGTACTTC	CASREPTSYEQYF
TRBV11-1	TRBJ2-1	-	-	TGTGCCAGTAGCTTACGGGACGGGGGATTTGCCGGGGATGAGCAGTTCTTC	CASSLRDGGFAGDEQFF
TRBV11-2	TRBJ2-1	TRBD2	-	TGTGCCATCAGCCCTCTAGCGGGAGACGACAATGAACAGTTCTTC	CAISPLAGDDNEQFF
TRBV28	TRBJ1-1	TRBD1	-	TGTGCCAGCAGTTTATTAGGGACAGGGGTGAGGAACACTGATGCTTTCTTT	CASSLLGTGVRNTDAFF
TRBV28	TRBJ2-6	-	once	TGTGCTAGCAGTTTCGCAGGGCTAGGGTCTGGGGCCAACATCCTGACTTTC	CASSFAGLGSGANILTF
TRBV5-1	TRBJ2-2	-	-	TGCGCCAGCCCAGCGGAAGTTCCTTCCACCGGGGAGCTGTTTTTT	CASPAEVPSTGELFF
TRBV7-9	TRBJ2-2	-	few	TGTGCCAGCAGCTCTAGCATGGCAGCCGGGGAGCTGTTTTTT	CASSSSMAAGELFF
TRBV10-3	TRBJ2-3	-	-	TGTGCCACAGGGACTCCGGATACGCAGTATTTT	CATGTPDTQYF
TRBV4-3	TRBJ2-7	-	-	TGCGCCAGCAGCCAAGATCATCTAGACTCCTACGAGCAGTACTTC	CASSQDHLDSYEQYF
TRBV5-4	TRBJ2-2	-	-	TGTGCCAGCAGCTTGGTCTGGGGGACCGGGACATGGGCACTCGCGAACACCGGGGAGCTGTTTTTT	CASSLVWGTGTWALANTGELFF
TRBV12-3/TRBV12-4	TRBJ1-3	-	-	TGTGCCAACATTGGGAACTCTGGAAACACCATATATTTT	CANIGNSGNTIYF
TRBV5-6	TRBJ1-5	-	many	TGTGCCAGCAGCTACCGGGGGGGTTCACAGCCCCAGCATTTT	CASSYRGGSQPQHF
TRBV12-3/TRBV12-4	TRBJ2-1	-	-	TGTGCCAGCAGTGATGGGACTGGTGGGAGCCATGAGCAGTTCTTC	CASSDGTGGSHEQFF
TRBV11-3	TRBJ2-5	-	-	TGCGCTTGGGGACGGCCTCAAGAGACCCAGTACTTC	CAWGRPQETQYF
TRBV24-1	TRBJ2-2	TRBD2	-	TGTGCCACCAGTGATTTAGGGGTCGGACTAGCGGGAGCAGAGGGAACCGGAGAGCTGTTTTTT	CATSDLGVGLAGAEGTGELFF
TRBV11-2	TRBJ2-7	-	-	TGTGCCAGCAGCTTAGCGGGGCTGCTCTCATCCTACGAGCAGTACTTC	CASSLAGLLSSYEQYF
TRBV29-1	TRBJ2-3	-	-	TGCGGAGTTGAGGCGTTCAATCCAGGGTCTGCAGATACGCAGTATTTT	CGVEAFNPGSADTQYF
TRBV6-1	TRBJ2-7	-	-	TGTGCCAGCAGTGAAGGCCGGGAGTGGGCCTACGAGCAGTACTTC	CASSEGREWAYEQYF
TRBV4-2	TRBJ1-5	-	many	TGTGCCAGCAGCCAAACAGGGAGCGGTCAGCCCCAGCATTTT	CASSQTGSGQPQHF
TRBV29-1	TRBJ1-1	TRBD1	-	TGCAGCCTTGATTTGGACAGGGGAGCTTCCTTT	CSLDLDRGASF
TRBV4-3	TRBJ2-5	-	-	TGCGCCAGCAGCCAAGCTATGAGCTACCAAGAGACCCAGTACTTC	CASSQAMSYQETQYF
TRBV6-5	TRBJ1-5	-	-	TGTGCCAGCAGATTAGGGACATATAGCACAGATACGCAGCATTTT	CASRLGTYSTDTQHF
TRBV28	TRBJ2-7	TRBD2	-	TGTGCCAGCATTCCCGCTTCTCCCCCGTCTAGCGGGAGTTACGAGCAGTACTTC	CASIPASPPSSGSYEQYF
TRBV10-3	TRBJ1-2	-	-	TGTGCCATCAAAGGGGATGGGAACTTTGGCTACACCTTC	CAIKGDGNFGYTF